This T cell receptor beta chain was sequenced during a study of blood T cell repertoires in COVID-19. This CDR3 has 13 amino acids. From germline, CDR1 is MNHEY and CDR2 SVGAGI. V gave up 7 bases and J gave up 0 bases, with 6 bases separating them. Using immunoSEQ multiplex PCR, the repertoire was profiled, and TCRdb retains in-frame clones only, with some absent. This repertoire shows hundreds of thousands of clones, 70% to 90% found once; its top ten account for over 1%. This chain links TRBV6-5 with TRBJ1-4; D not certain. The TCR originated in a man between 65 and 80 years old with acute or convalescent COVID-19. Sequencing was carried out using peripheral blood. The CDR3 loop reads CASTAATNEKLFF. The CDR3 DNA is TGTGCCAGCACCGCAGCAACTAATGAAAAACTGTTTTTT.